The rows below give T cell receptor beta chains drawn from one sample of a study of blood T cell repertoires in COVID-19. Produced via immunoSEQ multiplex PCR; TCRdb's table is partial and in-frame only. The sample shows hundreds of thousands of clones, 86% of them seen only once. Sequencing input: peripheral blood. These receptor sequences come from a woman in her thirties with active or convalescent COVID-19. Each CDR3 is given with its conserved first and last residue. A D gene is named only where the DNA matches it firmly. Size is omitted from some rows. Given values are once, few, many or a class for expanded clones.

d_gene,abundance,j_gene,v_gene,CDR3aa,CDR3nt
-,-,TRBJ2-1,TRBV29-1,CSVRSGSSVYNEQFF,TGCAGCGTTCGGTCGGGTTCCAGCGTTTACAATGAGCAGTTCTTC
TRBD1,few,TRBJ1-1,TRBV5-1,CASSFNRGLNTEAFF,TGCGCCAGCAGCTTCAACAGGGGGCTGAACACTGAAGCTTTCTTT
-,-,TRBJ1-6,TRBV25-1,CASSDNRDTDSPLHF,TGTGCCAGCAGTGACAACCGGGACACCGATTCACCCCTCCACTTT
-,-,TRBJ2-1,TRBV14,CASSFLEGNEQFF,TGTGCCAGCAGCTTTTTGGAGGGCAATGAGCAGTTCTTC
TRBD1,-,TRBJ1-1,TRBV18,CASSLGQGAPEAFF,TGTGCCAGCTCACTCGGACAGGGGGCGCCAGAAGCTTTCTTT
-,-,TRBJ2-3,TRBV5-4,CASSLVGASTDTQYF,TGTGCCAGCAGCTTGGTAGGAGCTAGCACAGATACGCAGTATTTT
-,-,TRBJ1-1,TRBV23-1,CASSQQGFWTEAFF,TGCGCCAGCAGTCAACAGGGGTTTTGGACTGAAGCTTTCTTT
TRBD1,-,TRBJ1-1,TRBV4-1,CASSWDRGHNTEAFF,TGCGCCAGCAGCTGGGACAGGGGCCACAACACTGAAGCTTTCTTT
TRBD2,-,TRBJ2-1,TRBV11-1,CASSFSSGKVDEQFF,TGTGCCAGCAGCTTTTCTAGCGGGAAAGTCGATGAGCAGTTCTTC
-,few,TRBJ2-1,TRBV18,CASSPGRNNEQFF,TGTGCCAGCTCGCCGGGAAGGAACAATGAGCAGTTCTTC
-,-,TRBJ1-2,TRBV12-3/TRBV12-4,CASGTEGGYGYTF,TGTGCCAGCGGCACTGAAGGGGGCTATGGCTACACCTTC
-,-,TRBJ1-2,TRBV7-5,CVRSLSVNYGYTF,TGTGTCAGAAGCTTATCCGTTAACTATGGCTACACCTTC
TRBD2,few,TRBJ2-2,TRBV5-4,CASSRGGLAGGVSGELFF,TGTGCCAGTTCCAGAGGTGGACTAGCGGGAGGTGTTTCCGGGGAGCTGTTTTTT
-,-,TRBJ1-3,TRBV15,CATSISDSSGNTIYF,TGTGCCACCAGCATATCCGACAGCTCTGGAAACACCATATATTTT
TRBD1,-,TRBJ1-6,TRBV30,CAWSPSPGQRNSPLHF,TGTGCCTGGAGCCCAAGCCCGGGACAGCGAAATTCACCCCTCCACTTT
-,-,TRBJ1-1,TRBV7-2,CASSFGFRDEAFF,TGTGCCAGCAGCTTTGGGTTCCGGGATGAAGCTTTCTTT
TRBD1,few,TRBJ1-5,TRBV27,CASSQGQGNQPQHF,TGTGCCAGCAGCCAGGGACAGGGCAATCAGCCCCAGCATTTT
-,-,TRBJ1-5,TRBV6-1,CASSEWGGRNQPQHF,TGTGCCAGCAGTGAGTGGGGGGGTCGAAATCAGCCCCAGCATTTT
-,-,TRBJ1-6,TRBV14,CASSPGAGGQSGLHF,TGTGCCAGCAGCCCGGGAGCGGGAGGGCAATCAGGACTCCACTTT
-,-,TRBJ1-3,TRBV27,CASSLRGPSGNTIYF,TGTGCCAGCAGTTTAAGAGGGCCCTCTGGAAACACCATATATTTT
TRBD1,-,TRBJ1-6,TRBV6-6,CASSLQGENSPLHF,TGTGCCAGCAGTTTACAGGGGGAAAATTCACCCCTCCACTTT
-,once,TRBJ1-2,TRBV24-1,CATSDSTANYGYTF,TGTGCCACCAGTGATTCGACAGCTAACTATGGCTACACCTTC
-,-,TRBJ1-6,TRBV4-1,CASSPNVRSESPLHF,TGCGCCAGCAGCCCGAACGTTCGGAGTGAGTCACCCCTCCACTTT
TRBD2,-,TRBJ2-1,TRBV18,CASSRSGSRDEQFF,TGTGCCAGCTCACGGAGCGGGAGCCGGGATGAGCAGTTCTTC
TRBD2,many,TRBJ2-3,TRBV3-1/TRBV3-2,CASSQDWREATDTQYF,TGTGCCAGCAGCCAAGATTGGCGGGAGGCCACAGATACGCAGTATTTT
TRBD2,once,TRBJ2-7,TRBV7-9,CASSLFGGLAGENTYEQYF,TGTGCCAGCAGCTTATTTGGAGGACTAGCGGGCGAGAATACCTACGAGCAGTACTTC
TRBD2,-,TRBJ2-3,TRBV5-1,CASSFSGGASGADTQYF,TGCGCCAGCAGCTTTAGCGGGGGGGCCTCGGGGGCAGATACGCAGTATTTT
-,few,TRBJ2-7,TRBV4-1,CASSQALLAVSYEQYF,TGCGCCAGCAGCCAAGCTCTGTTAGCGGTCTCCTACGAGCAGTACTTC
TRBD1,-,TRBJ2-3,TRBV6-5,CASSYLRQGSTDTQYF,TGTGCCAGCAGTTACTTGCGACAGGGGAGCACAGATACGCAGTATTTT
-,-,TRBJ1-1,TRBV11-2,CASSQYKNTEAFF,TGTGCCAGCAGCCAGTACAAGAACACTGAAGCTTTCTTT
TRBD1,once,TRBJ2-4,TRBV6-1,CASSEYPGQVGYAKNIQYF,TGTGCCAGCAGTGAATACCCCGGACAGGTGGGGTACGCCAAAAACATTCAGTACTTC
-,-,TRBJ2-3,TRBV5-5,CASSSAGHYTDTQYF,TGTGCCAGCAGCTCAGCGGGACACTACACAGATACGCAGTATTTT
-,-,TRBJ1-2,TRBV5-6,CASSPTGTNYGYTF,TGTGCCAGCAGCCCAACCGGGACTAACTATGGCTACACCTTC
-,few,TRBJ1-1,TRBV19,CASSVASNTEAFF,TGTGCCAGTAGCGTAGCGTCTAACACTGAAGCTTTCTTT
-,few,TRBJ2-7,TRBV9,CASSVEVRGGYEQYF,TGTGCCAGCAGCGTAGAGGTTAGGGGAGGCTACGAGCAGTACTTC
-,-,TRBJ2-5,TRBV5-4,CASSSDRPAGETQYF,TGTGCCAGCAGCTCCGATCGGCCGGCGGGGGAGACCCAGTACTTC
-,-,TRBJ2-5,TRBV10-3,CAISELQQETQYF,TGTGCCATCAGTGAGTTACAACAAGAGACCCAGTACTTC